Below are 10 T cell receptor beta chains sequenced from a single sample in a study of vaccination effects on CD4 cells after COVID-19. With the ViraFEST assay, the study expanded antigen-specific CD4+ T cells using viral peptide pools, then sequenced them. Once cultured for nine to ten days, the cells underwent separation to obtain CD4+ T cells. Vaccine recipients had no previous SARS-CoV-2 infection; their nucleocapsid antibodies were negative. Sequenced by immunoSEQ multiplex PCR; TCRdb stores in-frame clones only, minus some. The sample consists of 20,000 to 25,000 clones, 55% to 80% of them appearing once. Their cognate antigens are unknown. Here the sequenced sample was CD4+ T cells from PBMCs cultured with SARS-CoV-2 spike peptides, taken before COVID-19 vaccination. The source of these receptors is a human donor who received a COVID-19 vaccine.

The table lists this clone with a count of one. The chain joins TRBV7-7 to TRBJ2-5, with 9 bases identical to TRBD2. Per germline, CDR1 SSHAT and CDR2 FNYEAQ (reference sequence). V was clipped by 3 bases and J by 5 bases; unmatched bases: 10. The CDR3 loop spans 16 amino acids. The CDR3 here is CASSLAAGGETETQYF. Here the CDR3 DNA reads TGTGCCAGCAGCTTGGCAGCGGGGGGCGAGACGGAGACCCAGTACTTC.

This clone occurred once. The chain uses TRBV5-1 and TRBJ1-2, with 10 positions matching TRBD1. The CDR3 spans 13 residues. J was trimmed by 8 bases and V by 5 bases; bases with no gene match: 6. Germline loops: CDR1 SGHRS, CDR2 YFSETQ. Here the CDR3 reads CASRTGQGNGYTF. The CDR3 nucleotides read TGCGCCAGCAGAACGGGACAGGGGAACGGCTACACCTTC.

The CDR3 sequence is CASRRTGAPTNNQPQHF. In nucleotides, the CDR3 is TGTGCCAGCAGGCGGACAGGGGCCCCAACCAACAATCAGCCCCAGCATTTT. V and J are TRBV27 and TRBJ1-5, with 9 bases fitting TRBD1. This CDR3 comprises 17 residues. The germline V gene has CDR1 MNHEY and CDR2 SMNVEV (reference sequence). The trim removed 6 bases at V and 3 bases at J, leaving 12 bases unmatched.

DNA for the CDR3: TGTGCCAGCAGCTCCCGACAGGCAACTAATGAAAAACTGTTTTTT. Its translation: CASSSRQATNEKLFF. This chain uses TRBV7-9 with TRBJ1-4, with D maybe TRBD1 (6 bases). Per the germline V gene, CDR1 is SEHNR and CDR2 is FQNEAQ (reference sequence). V was cut by 4 bases and J by 0 bases, with 9 bases left in between. The CDR3 has 15 residues.

The CDR3 DNA reads TGTGCCAGCTCACTAACCGGGACTACCAGGGATTCCAATGAGCAGTTCTTC. Translating gives CASSLTGTTRDSNEQFF. The rearrangement uses TRBV18 and TRBJ2-1; 7 bases match TRBD2. Germline V lookup: CDR1 KGHSH, CDR2 LQKENI. The V segment lost 4 bases and the J segment 6 bases; nucleotides outside the gene matches: 15. This CDR3 spans 17 amino acids. Using reference TRBV18 and TRBJ2-1 for the parts outside the CDR3, the full variable domain is NAGVMQNPRHLVRRRGQEARLRCSPMKGHSHVYWYRQLPEEGLKFMVYLQKENIIDESGMPKERFSAEFPKEGPSILRIQQVVRGDSAAYFCASSLTGTTRDSNEQFFGPGTRLTVL.

The J gene is TRBJ1-1, the V gene TRBV12-3 or TRBV12-4; TRBD1 matches at 12 bases. After removal of 3 bases from V and 11 bases from J, the junction contained 4 bases not matched to a gene. The CDR3 has 13 amino acids. The CDR3 loop is CASSFGGQGAAFF. CDR3 nucleotide sequence: TGTGCCAGCAGTTTTGGGGGACAGGGGGCGGCTTTCTTT.

The chain has TRBV6-5 and TRBJ2-1, with 7 bases that match TRBD2. The CDR3 is 12 amino acids. J gave up 8 bases and V 6 bases, and 4 bases lay outside the gene matches. CDR1 and CDR2 from the germline V gene are MNHEY and SVGAGI. This chain's CDR3 is CASRTAGDEQFF. CDR3 DNA sequence: TGTGCCAGCAGAACCGCGGGGGATGAGCAGTTCTTC.

The chain recombines TRBV7-9 with TRBJ2-7; D is perhaps TRBD1 or TRBD2 (6 bases each). In germline, CDR1 is SEHNR, CDR2 FQNEAQ (reference sequence). This CDR3 is built from 17 residues. V was pared by 7 bases and J by 2 bases, with 24 bases between. CDR3: CASNSERGCGNPYEQYF. CDR3 in DNA: TGTGCCAGCAACTCAGAAAGGGGGTGCGGGAACCCCTACGAGCAGTACTTC.

This clone has more than one count but fewer than ten. The chain links TRBV7-9 to TRBJ2-2; D call uncertain. This CDR3 spans 13 amino acids. Germline V gene sequence: CDR1 SEHNR, CDR2 FQNEAQ (reference sequence). V was shortened by 4 bases and J by 4 bases, with 7 bases between the two germline ends. Here the CDR3 DNA reads TGTGCCAGCAGCTCAGACGGCACCGGGGAGCTGTTTTTT. It translates to CASSSDGTGELFF.

This clone turned up a few times. The genes are TRBV19 and TRBJ2-7; 10 nucleotides agree with TRBD2. The germline V gene has CDR1 LNHDA and CDR2 SQIVND (reference sequence). The CDR3 consists of 15 residues. V lost 4 bases, J lost 3 bases, and 6 bases stayed unmatched. The CDR3 region is CASSTGTSAFYEQYF. The CDR3 region has the DNA TGTGCCAGTAGTACCGGGACTAGCGCATTCTACGAGCAGTACTTC.